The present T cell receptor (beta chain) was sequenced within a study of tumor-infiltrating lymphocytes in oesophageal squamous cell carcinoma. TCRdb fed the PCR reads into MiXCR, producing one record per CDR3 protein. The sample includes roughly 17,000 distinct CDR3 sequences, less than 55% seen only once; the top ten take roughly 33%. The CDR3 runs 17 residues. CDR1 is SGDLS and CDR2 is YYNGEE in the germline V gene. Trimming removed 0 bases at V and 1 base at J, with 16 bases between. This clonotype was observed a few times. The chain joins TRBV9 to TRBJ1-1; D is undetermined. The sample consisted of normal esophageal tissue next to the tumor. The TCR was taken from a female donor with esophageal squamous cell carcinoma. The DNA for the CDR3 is TGTGCCAGCAGCGTAGGACCCTCCCCGCAGAAGAACACTGAAGCTTTCTTT. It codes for CASSVGPSPQKNTEAFF.